Listed here are 17 T cell receptor beta chains from one sample, sequenced in a study of shared clonotypes between healthy human individuals. Naive CD8 cells comprised CD45RO-negative, CCR7-positively selected cells, excluding terminally differentiated effector memory CD45RA+ cells. Assay used: immunoSEQ multiplex PCR; TCRdb lists only in-frame clones, some missing. The sample shows hundreds of thousands of clones, 96% of them seen only once. Sequencing was performed on naive CD8+ T cells sorted from blood. These receptors were taken from a man aged 25 to 40 in good health.

The chain couples TRBV7-9 to TRBJ1-2, with TRBD1 identical over 9 bases. Losses at the gene ends were 6 bases for V and 1 base for J; bases not matched to a gene: 6. CDR3 length: 15 amino acids. Germline V gene data show CDR1 as SEHNR and CDR2 as FQNEAQ (reference sequence). In DNA, the CDR3 is TGTGCCAGCAGTGCCGGACAGGGGAGTAACTATGGCTACACCTTC. Its translation is CASSAGQGSNYGYTF.

V and J are TRBV7-9 and TRBJ2-1; TRBD1 matches at 7 bases. Germline V gene data show CDR1 as SEHNR and CDR2 as FQNEAQ (reference sequence). Germline trimming cut 3 bases from V and 0 bases from J; bases unmatched to any gene: 2. This CDR3 contains 15 residues. In nucleotides, the CDR3 is TGTGCCAGCAGCTTCACAGGGGACTCCTACAATGAGCAGTTCTTC. Translated: CASSFTGDSYNEQFF.

The chain employs TRBV7-9 and TRBJ2-7, with 7 positions matching TRBD2. The trim removed 5 bases at V and 4 bases at J, leaving 8 bases unmatched. Per germline, CDR1 SEHNR and CDR2 FQNEAQ (reference sequence). The CDR3 consists of 14 residues. The chain's CDR3 is CASSPSGAAYEQYF. As DNA, the CDR3 is TGTGCCAGCAGCCCTAGCGGAGCGGCTTACGAGCAGTACTTC.

There are a few counts of this clone. The V and J genes are TRBV7-9 and TRBJ2-3; 16 positions agree with TRBD2. V was clipped by 5 bases and J by 5 bases; unmatched bases: 7. CDR3 length: 17 amino acids. Germline V gene sequence: CDR1 SEHNR, CDR2 FQNEAQ (reference sequence). The CDR3 sequence is CASSLGLAGGPGDTQYF. The CDR3 DNA reads as TGTGCCAGCAGCCTGGGACTAGCGGGAGGGCCGGGAGATACGCAGTATTTT.

The rearrangement uses TRBV11-3 and TRBJ2-1, with TRBD2 identical over 8 bases. The ends lost 2 bases at V and 8 bases at J; junction bases unmatched: 8. CDR3 length: 15 amino acids. Germline V gene sequence: CDR1 SGHNT, CDR2 YENEEA. The CDR3 coding sequence is TGTGCCAGCAGCTTAAATAGCGGGGACTTCCATGAGCAGTTCTTC. Amino acid sequence: CASSLNSGDFHEQFF.

This chain links TRBV29-1 with TRBJ2-2; 7 bases map to TRBD1. The CDR3 runs to 12 residues. V dropped 6 bases and J dropped 6; count of bases not matched to a gene: 4. The germline CDR1 and CDR2 sequences are SQVTM and ANQGSEA. CDR3 region: CSVRGPSGELFF. In nucleotides, the CDR3 is TGCAGCGTAAGGGGGCCCTCCGGGGAGCTGTTTTTT.

This clone was seen just once. V is TRBV7-9 and J is TRBJ1-3, with TRBD1 matching 7 bases. Germline V gives CDR1 SEHNR, CDR2 FQNEAQ (reference sequence). The CDR3 runs 19 residues. The V segment lost 2 bases and the J segment 0 bases; nucleotides outside the gene matches: 13. CDR3 sequence (DNA): TGTGCCAGCAGCTTACCCCGAACAGGGGCGACAGTCTCTGGAAACACCATATATTTT. Its translation: CASSLPRTGATVSGNTIYF.

This chain's CDR3 is CASSWGLAGTIHRELFF. CDR3 coding DNA: TGTGCCAGCAGCTGGGGACTAGCGGGGACCATTCACCGGGAGCTGTTTTTT. This chain connects TRBV13 to TRBJ2-2; TRBD2 agrees at 13 bases. Germline CDR1 and CDR2: PRHDT and FYEKMQ (reference sequence). The CDR3 extends over 17 amino acids. Trimming removed 4 bases from V and 9 bases from J; junction bases left unmatched: 11.

The chain employs TRBV28 and TRBJ2-1; no clear D. Germline assignment: CDR1 MDHEN and CDR2 SYDVKM. V was trimmed by 5 bases and J by 0 bases, leaving 14 bases between them. This CDR3 region has 16 residues. The CDR3 here is CASSHVSHHSYNEQFF. DNA for the CDR3: TGTGCCAGCAGTCACGTTTCCCATCACTCCTACAATGAGCAGTTCTTC.

The chain is built from TRBV5-4 and TRBJ2-7, with a tentative D call TRBD2 (6 bases). There are 14 residues in the CDR3. The V end lost 4 bases, the J end lost 0 bases, and 11 bases lay between the germline ends. Germline-derived CDR1 and CDR2 are SGHNT and YYREEE (reference sequence). CDR3 in DNA: TGTGCCAGCAGCGTGGGACTCCTCTCCTACGAGCAGTACTTC. This encodes CASSVGLLSYEQYF.

Concerning this clone itself: The same CDR3 also results from other DNA sequences found in this sample. The CDR3 here is CSVEDPGQEYNEQFF. CDR3 bases: TGCAGCGTTGAAGATCCGGGACAGGAGTACAATGAGCAGTTCTTC. The V and J genes are TRBV29-1 and TRBJ2-1, with 8 bases matching TRBD1. Unmatched junction bases numbered 5, after V lost 0 bases and J lost 4 bases. CDR1 is SQVTM, CDR2 ANQGSEA, per germline. The CDR3 contains 15 residues.

The chain employs TRBV5-6 and TRBJ1-1; D uncertain. Trimming cost V 4 bases and J 5 bases, with 9 bases left between them. The CDR3 extends over 12 amino acids. Germline V gene sequence: CDR1 SGHDT, CDR2 YYEEEE. The CDR3 protein is CASSLSMTEAFF. Written as DNA, the CDR3 is TGTGCCAGCAGCCTGTCCATGACTGAAGCTTTCTTT.

The chain carries TRBV14 and TRBJ2-3; possibly TRBD2 for D (5 bases). V gave up 3 bases and J gave up 2 bases, with 15 bases separating them. The CDR3 length is 16 residues. The germline CDR1 and CDR2 sequences are SGHDN and FVKESK. Here the CDR3 reads CASSQDLSLDTDTQYF. CDR3 coding DNA: TGTGCCAGCAGCCAGGACTTGTCCCTCGACACAGATACGCAGTATTTT.

The V and J genes are TRBV5-1 and TRBJ1-1, with D possibly matching TRBD1 (6 bases). The V gene's germline CDR1 is SGHRS and CDR2 YFSETQ. The CDR3 length is 14 residues. Trimming shortened V by 4 bases and J by 7 bases, and 17 bases separated the two germline ends. The CDR3 nucleotides read TGCGCCAGCAGCGCTAGGGGGGACGATGGTGAAGCTTTCTTT. Its protein is CASSARGDDGEAFF.

This chain links TRBV4-1 with TRBJ2-7; no clear D gene. CDR1 and CDR2 (germline): MGHRA, YSYEKL. This CDR3 region has 15 residues. The V gene lost 1 base and the J gene lost 7 bases, with 17 bases spanning the gap. In DNA, the CDR3 is TGCGCCAGCAGCCAAGTTGGTACCACTTCCGGGGAGCAGTACTTC. This codes for CASSQVGTTSGEQYF.

The chain is built from TRBV28 and TRBJ2-1, with D tentatively TRBD1 (5 bases). The CDR3 runs 14 residues. Germline-derived CDR1 and CDR2 are MDHEN and SYDVKM. Trimming cost V 6 bases and J 6 bases, with 15 bases left between them. This chain's CDR3 is CASSLPGRSNEQFF. CDR3 DNA sequence: TGTGCCAGCAGCTTGCCAGGGCGCAGCAATGAGCAGTTCTTC.

A remark on this clone: This sample also contains other DNA sequences that code for the same CDR3. The chain links TRBV7-2 to TRBJ2-3; no clear D gene. Germline V gives CDR1 SGHTA, CDR2 FQGNSA. CDR3 length equals 11 residues. Trimming pared 3 bases from V and 6 bases from J, leaving 4 bases between. CDR3 residues: CASSFEDTQYF. CDR3 DNA: TGTGCCAGCAGCTTTGAGGATACGCAGTATTTT.